This TCR beta chain was sequenced during a study of identical twins. MiXCR was run by TCRdb on the 5' RACE reads, yielding one entry per CDR3 protein. The repertoire includes around 1.7 million distinct CDR3 sequences, 25% to 35% of them detected once, and about 0.27% sits in the top ten. A few counts support this clonotype. The antigen is unknown. V lost 2 bases, J lost 4 bases, and 5 bases stayed unmatched. The length of the CDR3 is 16 residues. Per the germline V gene, CDR1 is SEHNR and CDR2 is FQNEAQ (reference sequence). Study-level points and caveats: Models underestimated TCR alpha sharing (out-of-frame) in monozygotic twins. One should note that invariant MAIT and iNKT cells could partly confound zero-insertion analyses. Fewer insertions characterized abundant cord blood beta clonotypes, whereas memory repertoires showed none.

All donors were healthy, and all were Caucasian. The sample consisted of cord blood. V is TRBV7-9 and J is TRBJ1-2; 12 nucleotides line up with TRBD1. This TCR was sampled from a newborn girl in good health. DNA of the CDR3: TGTGCCAGCAGCTTAAAGGGACAGGGGGCCTTCTATGGCTACACCTTC. Its translation: CASSLKGQGAFYGYTF. The entire variable domain, with the rest obtained from reference TRBV7-9 and TRBJ1-2, is as follows: DTGVSQNPRHKITKRGQNVTFRCDPISEHNRLYWYRQTLGQGPEFLTYFQNEAQLEKSRLLSDRFSAERPKGSFSTLEIQRTEQGDSAMYLCASSLKGQGAFYGYTFGSGTRLTVV.